This section outlines one TCR beta chain sequence together with its context. The length of the CDR3 is 13 residues. CDR1 SGDLS and CDR2 YYNGEE come from the germline V gene. Trimming stripped 4 bases from V and 4 bases from J, with 8 bases between. PCR employed 60 Vbeta and 13 Jbeta primers. The repertoire was sequenced with immunoSEQ multiplex PCR; TCRdb's copy has only in-frame clones and lacks some. The sample lists 200,000 or so clones, just under 80% occurring once. This record comes from a study of cytomegalovirus exposure and HLA in healthy donors. The source is a woman in her twenties or thirties in good health and CMV-seropositive. The rearrangement links TRBV9 to TRBJ2-2; no definite D call. The sample comprised PBMCs. This chain's CDR3 is CASSPRGTGELFF. The CDR3 nucleotides are TGTGCCAGCAGCCCCCGAGGCACCGGGGAGCTGTTTTTT.